One and the same sample provided the 21 T cell receptor beta chains below, sequenced in a study of blood T cell repertoires in COVID-19. Profiling relied on immunoSEQ multiplex PCR, and the TCRdb table lists in-frame clones only, not all of them. The table shows tens of thousands of clones, with roughly 85% occurring only once. Sequenced input: peripheral blood. The origin of the receptors is a human donor in a cohort sampled during active COVID-19.

The rearrangement links TRBV28 to TRBJ2-3; 7 bases match TRBD1. Germline-derived CDR1 and CDR2 are MDHEN and SYDVKM. J gave up 3 bases and V 4 bases, and 1 base lay outside the gene matches. CDR3 length: 13 residues. The CDR3 spells CASSWDSTDTQYF. CDR3 nucleotides: TGTGCCAGCAGTTGGGACAGTACAGATACGCAGTATTTT.

The rearrangement joins TRBV3-1 (or the pseudogene TRBV3-2) to TRBJ2-2, with 9 bases aligning to TRBD1. Per the germline V gene, CDR1 is LGHDT and CDR2 is YNNKEL (reference sequence). Unmatched junction bases numbered 1, after V lost 2 bases and J lost 3 bases. The CDR3 sequence is 15 residues long. Here the CDR3 DNA reads TGTGCCAGCAGCCAAAGGGACAGGGACACCGGGGAGCTGTTTTTT. Protein: CASSQRDRDTGELFF.

The V gene is TRBV4-3, the J gene TRBJ2-3; possible D gene TRBD2, 6 bases. The germline gives CDR1 LGHNA, CDR2 YSLEER. Trimming stripped 0 bases from V and 1 base from J, with 17 bases between. This CDR3 contains 18 residues. CDR3 loop: CASSQDRPRTGGTDTQYF. CDR3 sequence (DNA): TGCGCCAGCAGCCAAGATCGCCCCCGGACGGGGGGCACAGATACGCAGTATTTT.

J is TRBJ2-3 and V is TRBV12-5; TRBD1 aligns across 9 bases. CDR1 and CDR2 (germline): LGHNT, FRNRAP. The CDR3 contains 19 residues. V lost 0 bases to trimming and J lost 1 base; unmatched junction nucleotides: 11. CDR3 in DNA: TGTGCTAGTGGTTTGGTACTGCCTAGACAGGGGGTGGGCACAGATACGCAGTATTTT. This translates into CASGLVLPRQGVGTDTQYF. The full variable domain, with the rest looked up from reference TRBV12-5 and TRBJ2-3, is DARVTQTPRHKVTEMGQEVTMRCQPILGHNTVFWYRQTMMQGLELLAYFRNRAPLDDSGMPKDRFSAEMPDATLATLKIQPSEPRDSAVYFCASGLVLPRQGVGTDTQYFGPGTRLTVL.

J is TRBJ2-2 and V is TRBV4-3, with 8 bases lining up with TRBD2. After removal of 4 bases from V and 5 bases from J, the junction contained 15 bases not matched to a gene. The CDR3 length is 18 residues. Germline V lookup: CDR1 LGHNA, CDR2 YSLEER. The CDR3 DNA reads TGCGCCAGCAGCCTCGAGAGGGGTGCGGGAGGAGGAACCGGGGAGCTGTTTTTT. Amino acid sequence: CASSLERGAGGGTGELFF.

This sequence joins TRBV6-5 and TRBJ2-7; D may be TRBD2 (5 bases). The V end lost 5 bases, the J end lost 1 base, and 12 bases lay between the germline ends. This CDR3 comprises 14 residues. Germline V gives CDR1 MNHEY, CDR2 SVGAGI. CDR3 nucleotide sequence: TGTGCCAGCAGTCGCGAGGGCACTTCCTACGAGCAGTACTTC. Translated, it gives CASSREGTSYEQYF.

The rearrangement uses TRBV7-8 and TRBJ2-2; 7 nucleotides agree with TRBD1. V trimming: 5 bases; J trimming: 4 bases; junction bases outside the gene matches: 7. The CDR3 consists of 15 residues. Germline lookup yields CDR1 SGHVS and CDR2 FQNEAQ. The CDR3 reads CASSRGGPGTGELFF. The CDR3 DNA reads as TGTGCCAGCAGCCGAGGGGGCCCGGGCACCGGGGAGCTGTTTTTT. The variable domain in full, completed from reference TRBV7-8 and TRBJ2-2, reads GAGVSQSPRYKVAKRGQDVALRCDPISGHVSLFWYQQALGQGPEFLTYFQNEAQLDKSGLPSDRFFAERPEGSVSTLKIQRTQQEDSAVYLCASSRGGPGTGELFFGEGSRLTVL.

V gene TRBV6-2 or TRBV6-3 combines with J gene TRBJ1-5; TRBD1 aligns across 10 bases. The CDR3 has 16 amino acids. CDR1 is MNHEY, CDR2 SVGEGT, per germline. Trimming took 6 bases from V and 7 from J; bases not matched to a gene: 12. The CDR3 DNA follows: TGTGCCAGCAGCTCCCGGGACAGGGGACGCGGGCAGCCCCAGCATTTT. Translation gives CASSSRDRGRGQPQHF.

The chain is built from TRBV5-1 and TRBJ2-7; possibly TRBD1 for D (6 bases). V lost 5 bases and J lost 2, with 17 bases in between. There are 15 residues in the CDR3. The germline V gene encodes CDR1 SGHRS and CDR2 YFSETQ. Here the CDR3 reads CASRPDPGQAYEQYF. CDR3 DNA sequence: TGCGCCAGCAGGCCTGATCCGGGACAAGCCTACGAGCAGTACTTC.

CDR3 coding DNA: TGTGCCATCAGTGAGTCTGCTAGCGGGAGTCCTTACGAGCAGTACTTC. Translated, it gives CAISESASGSPYEQYF. This sequence joins TRBV10-3 and TRBJ2-7; 10 bases match TRBD2. The V gene's germline CDR1 is ENHRY and CDR2 SYGVKD. The trim removed 0 bases at V and 4 bases at J, leaving 6 bases unmatched. The CDR3 spans 16 residues.

The rearrangement links TRBV6-5 to TRBJ2-7; TRBD1 is a possible D gene (5 bases). Trimming took off 6 bases at V and 6 bases at J, with 9 bases between the two ends. The CDR3 totals 11 residues. Germline V gives CDR1 MNHEY, CDR2 SVGAGI. Here the CDR3 reads CASRGRSEQYF. The CDR3 region has the DNA TGTGCCAGCAGGGGGCGGAGCGAGCAGTACTTC.

The chain has TRBV14 and TRBJ1-1; no definite D call. V lost 1 base, J lost 0 bases, and 12 bases lay in between. Germline V gives CDR1 SGHDN, CDR2 FVKESK. The CDR3 is 16 residues long. The CDR3 sequence: CASSQGRATMNTEAFF. As DNA, the CDR3 is TGTGCCAGCAGCCAAGGGAGGGCGACGATGAACACTGAAGCTTTCTTT.

The rearrangement uses TRBV7-3 and TRBJ2-1; 15 bases match TRBD2. CDR1 is SGHTA and CDR2 is FQGTGA in the germline V gene. Trimming removed 4 bases from V and 11 bases from J; junction bases left unmatched: 3. This CDR3 has 14 residues. The CDR3 DNA is TGTGCCAGCAGCTCCGGACTAGCGGGAGGGAAGCAGTTCTTC. It codes for CASSSGLAGGKQFF.

V and J are TRBV19 and TRBJ2-3; D might be TRBD2 (5 bases). The ends were cut back, 6 bases at V and 2 bases at J, with 12 bases in the middle. Germline V CDR1 and CDR2: LNHDA, SQIVND (reference sequence). The CDR3 runs to 14 residues. The CDR3 spells CASRSPGSTDTQYF. DNA for the CDR3: TGTGCCAGTAGAAGCCCGGGGTCCACAGATACGCAGTATTTT.

The CDR3 loop is CASSSGTGVGDTQYF. CDR3 DNA sequence: TGTGCCAGCAGCTCCGGGACAGGGGTAGGAGATACGCAGTATTTT. The chain joins TRBV7-9 to TRBJ2-3; TRBD1 matches at 10 bases. Looked up from germline, CDR1 is SEHNR and CDR2 is FQNEAQ (reference sequence). This CDR3 is 15 amino acids long. Germline trimming cut 4 bases from V and 5 bases from J; bases unmatched to any gene: 6. Complete variable domain (other parts from reference TRBV7-9 and TRBJ2-3): DTGVSQNPRHKITKRGQNVTFRCDPISEHNRLYWYRQTLGQGPEFLTYFQNEAQLEKSRLLSDRFSAERPKGSFSTLEIQRTEQGDSAMYLCASSSGTGVGDTQYFGPGTRLTVL.

Of note for this clone: One end of the junction varies from germline; a read error may be responsible. The rearrangement uses TRBV18 and TRBJ1-1; weak D call: TRBD1 (5 bases). The CDR3 covers 17 residues. Germline V gene sequence: CDR1 KGHSH, CDR2 LQKENI. DNA for the CDR3: TGTGCCAGCACACCAAGGATCCAGGGTTCGTTGAACACTGAAGCTTTCTTT. Translating it yields CASTPRIQGSLNTEAFF.

V usage is TRBV6-6 and J usage is TRBJ2-2, with 7 bases lining up with TRBD1. In germline, CDR1 is MNHNY, CDR2 SVGAGI (reference sequence). This CDR3 contains 13 residues. V lost 6 bases to trimming and J lost 7 bases; unmatched junction nucleotides: 5. The CDR3: CASSPTGIGELFF. For the CDR3, the DNA is TGTGCCAGCAGCCCGACAGGGATCGGGGAGCTGTTTTTT.

This clone has more than one count but fewer than ten. V gene TRBV2 combines with J gene TRBJ2-7; TRBD1 aligns across 8 bases. The CDR3 runs to 12 residues. The V and J ends lost 6 bases and 2 bases, in that order; junction bases with no gene match: 0. Germline lookup yields CDR1 SNHLY and CDR2 FYNNEI. The CDR3 spells CASRDRAYEQYF. DNA of the CDR3: TGTGCCAGCAGGGACAGGGCCTACGAGCAGTACTTC. The full variable domain, its missing parts supplied by reference TRBV2 and TRBJ2-7, is EPEVTQTPSHQVTQMGQEVILRCVPISNHLYFYWYRQILGQKVEFLVSFYNNEISEKSEIFDDQFSVERPDGSNFTLKIRSTKLEDSAMYFCASRDRAYEQYFGPGTRLTVT.

The J gene is TRBJ2-1, the V gene TRBV5-8; the D is unclear. CDR3 length: 18 amino acids. Looked up from germline, CDR1 is SGHTS and CDR2 is YDEGEE. Trimming left V 3 bases short and J 0 bases short, with 19 bases between. The CDR3 DNA reads TGTGCCAGCAGCTCACTTCTTGTCCAGGCCTTCTCCTACAATGAGCAGTTCTTC. It is translated as CASSSLLVQAFSYNEQFF.

The rearrangement joins TRBV5-4 to TRBJ2-7, with D hard to call. Per germline, CDR1 SGHNT and CDR2 YYREEE (reference sequence). The CDR3 is 14 amino acids. V was cut by 5 bases and J by 2 bases, with 14 bases left in between. This chain's CDR3 is CASSPGRPPYEQYF. CDR3 nucleotides: TGTGCCAGCAGTCCTGGCAGGCCGCCCTACGAGCAGTACTTC.

The genes are TRBV28 and TRBJ2-5; the match to TRBD2 covers 11 bases. V shed 4 bases, J shed 4 bases, and the junction held 5 bases outside the gene matches. This CDR3 contains 15 residues. Germline V gene lookup returns CDR1 MDHEN and CDR2 SYDVKM. CDR3 sequence reads: CASSSTSGKGETQYF. The CDR3 DNA sequence: TGTGCCAGCAGTTCGACTAGCGGGAAAGGAGAGACCCAGTACTTC.